This T cell receptor (beta chain) was identified in a study of cytomegalovirus exposure and HLA in healthy donors. Clones were read by immunoSEQ multiplex PCR, and TCRdb kept only the in-frame ones, dropping some. Of approximately 120,000 clones listed, about nine tenths are singletons. Note on this clone: No antigen is known for it.

The CDR3 is 13 residues long. Between the trimmed V and J ends, which lost 5 bases and 0 bases, there was a span of 5 bases. The V gene's germline CDR1 is SGHAT and CDR2 FQDESV (reference sequence). Study-level findings and limits: Listed as cytomegalovirus-associated were 164 TCR beta chains.

From the approximately 120-subject validation cohort, which was separate from the roughly 700-subject first cohort, the donors were drawn. Specimen: PBMCs. The chain uses TRBV11-1 and TRBJ2-1; D unresolved. This TCR was recovered from a woman between 18 and 29 years old in good health and CMV-seronegative. CDR3 in DNA: TGTGCCAGCAGCCCCCTCTCCTACAATGAGCAGTTCTTC. This gives the protein CASSPLSYNEQFF.